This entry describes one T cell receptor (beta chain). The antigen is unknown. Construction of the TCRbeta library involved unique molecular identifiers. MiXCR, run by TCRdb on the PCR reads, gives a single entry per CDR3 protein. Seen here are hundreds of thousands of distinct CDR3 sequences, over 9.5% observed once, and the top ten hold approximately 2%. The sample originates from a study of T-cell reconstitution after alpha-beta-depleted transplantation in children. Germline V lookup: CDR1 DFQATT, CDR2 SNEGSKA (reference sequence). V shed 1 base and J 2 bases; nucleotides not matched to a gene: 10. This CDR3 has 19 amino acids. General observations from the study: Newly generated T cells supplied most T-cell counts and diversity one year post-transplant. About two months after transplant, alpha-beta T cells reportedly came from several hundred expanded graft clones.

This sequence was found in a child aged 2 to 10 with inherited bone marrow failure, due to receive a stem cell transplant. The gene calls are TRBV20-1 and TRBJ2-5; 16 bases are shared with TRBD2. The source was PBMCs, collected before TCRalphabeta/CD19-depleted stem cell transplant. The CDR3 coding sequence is TGCAGTGCTAGAGCTCCGGGACTAGCGGGAGGGCCCGGGCAAGAGACCCAGTACTTC. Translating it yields CSARAPGLAGGPGQETQYF.